The text below deals with one T cell receptor beta chain. Its antigen remains unidentified. This entry is derived from a study of metastatic and nonmetastatic thyroid tumors. As for the study in general: A comparison of repertoires was made across blood and tumor or nodule tissue from malignant and benign thyroid patients.

No treatment had been given to any patient before thyroid surgery. Study findings and constraints: Versus benign nodules, malignant thyroid tumors reportedly had significantly higher TCR beta diversity, in blood and tumor.

In the original processing: Between-group CDR3 differences, defined by clinicopathological status, yielded a distant-metastasis classifier for papillary thyroid cancer. TCRdb reassembled clones from the PCR reads with MiXCR. Here the V and J calls rest on TCRdb's processing, not on the authors' analysis. The sample holds under 60,000 clones, around 20% seen once. The sequencing sample was made of blood. The sequence was collected from a male donor with papillary thyroid cancer or a benign thyroid nodule (not recorded which). Some clones in this sample may be carry-over from other donors' samples.

The CDR3 is CSARQGGSNTGELFF. In nucleotides, the CDR3 is TGCAGTGCTAGACAGGGAGGCTCGAACACCGGGGAGCTGTTTTTT. The rearrangement joins TRBV20-1 to TRBJ2-2; D perhaps matches TRBD2 (6 bases). V was clipped by 2 bases and J by 0 bases, with 10 bases between them. CDR1 and CDR2 from the germline V gene are DFQATT and SNEGSKA (reference sequence). This CDR3 has 15 amino acids.